This record covers a single T cell receptor (beta chain). Its target is unknown. Isolating PBMCs gave at least 7 million of these cells per sample. Sample-barcoded 5' priming and a J-beta primer mix drove a second PCR of about 7 to 11 cycles. TCRdb ran MiXCR on the 5' RACE reads and lists one entry per CDR3 protein. The repertoire holds about 680,000 distinct CDR3 sequences, with about half as singletons. This record belongs to a study of blood T cells in healthy people across ages. Study results and caveats: In long-lived donors, naive CD4+ cell counts and diversity exceeded those of aged donors.

Trimming stripped 4 bases from V and 11 bases from J, with 18 bases between. Germline lookup yields CDR1 SGHRS and CDR2 YFSETQ. The CDR3 contains 13 residues. The sequence derives from a woman between 55 and 75 years old in good health. Sequenced sample: blood. The chain links TRBV5-1 to TRBJ2-5; tentatively, D is TRBD2 (5 bases). CDR3 sequence (DNA): TGCGCCAGCAGCGTCGGGGTGAACAATGAGCAGTACTTC. Its translation: CASSVGVNNEQYF.